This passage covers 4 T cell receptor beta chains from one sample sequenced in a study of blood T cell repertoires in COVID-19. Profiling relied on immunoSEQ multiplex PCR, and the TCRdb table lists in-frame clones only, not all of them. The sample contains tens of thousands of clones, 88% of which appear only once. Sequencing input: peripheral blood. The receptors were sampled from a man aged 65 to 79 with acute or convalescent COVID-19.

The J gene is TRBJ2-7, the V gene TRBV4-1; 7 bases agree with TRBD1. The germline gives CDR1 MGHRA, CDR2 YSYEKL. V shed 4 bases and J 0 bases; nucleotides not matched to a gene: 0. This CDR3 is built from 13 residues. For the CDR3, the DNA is TGCGCCAGCAGCCCAGGGGGCTCCTACGAGCAGTACTTC. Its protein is CASSPGGSYEQYF.

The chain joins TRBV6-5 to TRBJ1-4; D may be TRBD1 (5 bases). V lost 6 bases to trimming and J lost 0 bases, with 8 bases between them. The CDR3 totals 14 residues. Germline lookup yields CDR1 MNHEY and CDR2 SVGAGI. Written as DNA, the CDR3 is TGTGCCAGCAGGCAGGGCGCAACTAATGAAAAACTGTTTTTT. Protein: CASRQGATNEKLFF.

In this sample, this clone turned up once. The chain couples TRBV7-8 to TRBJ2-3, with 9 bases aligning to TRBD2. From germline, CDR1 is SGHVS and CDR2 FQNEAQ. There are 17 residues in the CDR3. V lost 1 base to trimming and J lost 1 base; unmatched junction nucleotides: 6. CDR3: CASSLDGGGGGTDTQYF. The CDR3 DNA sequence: TGTGCCAGCAGCTTAGACGGCGGGGGGGGAGGCACAGATACGCAGTATTTT.

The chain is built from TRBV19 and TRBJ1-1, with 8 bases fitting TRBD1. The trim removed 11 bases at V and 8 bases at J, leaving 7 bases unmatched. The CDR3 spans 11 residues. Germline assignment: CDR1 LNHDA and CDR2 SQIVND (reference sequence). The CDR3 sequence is CAATRDREAFF. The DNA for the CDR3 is TGTGCCGCCACCCGGGACAGGGAAGCTTTCTTT.